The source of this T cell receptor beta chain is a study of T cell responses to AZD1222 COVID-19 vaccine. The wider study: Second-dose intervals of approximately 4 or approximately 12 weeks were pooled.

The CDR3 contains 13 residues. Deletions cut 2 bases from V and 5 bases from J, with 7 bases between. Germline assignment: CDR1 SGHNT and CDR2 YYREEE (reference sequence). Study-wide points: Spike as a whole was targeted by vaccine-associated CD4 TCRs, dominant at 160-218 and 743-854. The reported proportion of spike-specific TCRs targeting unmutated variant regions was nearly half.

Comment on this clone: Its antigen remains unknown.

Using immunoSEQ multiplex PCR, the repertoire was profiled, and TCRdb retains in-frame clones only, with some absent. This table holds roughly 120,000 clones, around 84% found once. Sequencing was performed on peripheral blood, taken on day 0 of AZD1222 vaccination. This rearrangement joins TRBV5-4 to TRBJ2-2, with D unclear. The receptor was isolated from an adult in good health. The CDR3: CASSFFGTGELFF. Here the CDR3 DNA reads TGTGCCAGCAGCTTCTTTGGGACCGGGGAGCTGTTTTTT.